These 10 T cell receptor beta chains originate from one sample sequenced in a study of blood T cell repertoires in COVID-19 (dated by TCRdb to 2018 to 2020). Library method: the immunoSEQ multiplex PCR assay. The table was pulled from immuneACCESS by TCRdb, which kept in-frame rearrangements only. Such tables lose some clones; where checked, under half of the loss comes from unresolved V genes, and the rest has no known cause. For this sample there are 70,000 or so clones; roughly 86% appear just once. Roughly 3.6% of the sample comes from the top ten. The material sequenced was peripheral blood. The receptor set was obtained from a man aged 65 to 79 with active COVID-19.

This clone was recorded once. The chain recombines TRBV5-4 with TRBJ2-1, with TRBD2 identical over 7 bases. The CDR3 has 15 residues. With 0 bases clipped from V and 0 bases from J, the junction kept 0 bases outside the gene matches. The germline V gene has CDR1 SGHNT and CDR2 YYREEE (reference sequence). The chain's CDR3 is CASSLGGGSYNEQFF. CDR3 nucleotides: TGTGCCAGCAGCTTGGGGGGGGGCTCCTACAATGAGCAGTTCTTC.

A few counts support this clone. V gene TRBV5-1 combines with J gene TRBJ2-3; tentatively, D is TRBD2 (7 bases). V gave up 0 bases and J gave up 4 bases, with 18 bases separating them. CDR3 size: 17 residues. The V gene's germline CDR1 is SGHRS and CDR2 YFSETQ. The chain's CDR3 is CASSLGGGPPRADTQYF. CDR3 DNA: TGCGCCAGCAGCTTGGGGGGGGGCCCCCCTCGAGCAGATACGCAGTATTTT.

The chain combines TRBV15 with TRBJ2-2; weak D call: TRBD1 (7 bases). Trimming removed 3 bases from V and 5 bases from J, with 13 bases in between. Germline loops: CDR1 LNHNV, CDR2 YYDKDF (reference sequence). The CDR3 has 15 residues. The DNA of the CDR3 is TGTGCCACCAGCAGGGAGGGACAGAGGACCGGGGAGCTGTTTTTT. The encoded protein is CATSREGQRTGELFF.

In nucleotides, the CDR3 is TGTGCTAGTAGAGGGGACAGCAACACTGAAGCTTTCTTT. As protein: CASRGDSNTEAFF. The chain recombines TRBV12-5 with TRBJ1-1, with 7 positions matching TRBD1. In germline, CDR1 is LGHNT, CDR2 FRNRAP. This CDR3 spans 13 amino acids. V lost 8 bases and J lost 2; bases outside the gene matches: 5.

The chain links TRBV29-1 to TRBJ2-1; D is ambiguous. Between the trimmed V and J ends, which lost 6 bases and 3 bases, there was a span of 6 bases. CDR1 and CDR2 from the germline V gene are SQVTM and ANQGSEA. This CDR3 has 11 residues. This chain's CDR3 is CSVQIYNEQFF. As DNA, the CDR3 is TGCAGCGTCCAGATCTACAATGAGCAGTTCTTC.

This clone was recorded once. The chain employs TRBV5-4 and TRBJ2-7; D not resolved. Germline CDR1 reads SGHNT; CDR2 reads YYREEE (reference sequence). Trimming stripped 0 bases from V and 3 bases from J, with 7 bases between. The CDR3 runs to 13 residues. In DNA form, the CDR3 reads TGTGCCAGCAGCTTGGATGGCGGCTACGAGCAGTACTTC. Its protein product is CASSLDGGYEQYF. Looking up the rest from reference TRBV5-4 and TRBJ2-7 gives the full variable domain: ETGVTQSPTHLIKTRGQQVTLRCSSQSGHNTVSWYQQALGQGPQFIFQYYREEENGRGNFPPRFSGLQFPNYSSELNVNALELDDSALYLCASSLDGGYEQYFGPGTRLTVT.

This clone was observed once. The V call is TRBV11-2, the J call TRBJ2-1; 9 nucleotides align to TRBD1. CDR1 and CDR2 from the germline V gene are SGHAT and FQNNGV. V dropped 5 bases and J dropped 3; count of bases not matched to a gene: 5. There are 15 residues in the CDR3. The CDR3 reads CASSPGQGIYNEQFF. The DNA for the CDR3 is TGTGCCAGCAGCCCGGGACAGGGAATCTACAATGAGCAGTTCTTC.

This chain joins TRBV4-3 and TRBJ2-7; 7 positions match TRBD2. CDR1 LGHNA and CDR2 YSLEER come from the germline V gene. The CDR3 sequence is 13 residues long. The V and J ends lost 4 bases and 4 bases, in that order; junction bases with no gene match: 4. CDR3 loop: CASSRAGEYEQYF. CDR3 coding DNA: TGCGCCAGCAGCCGGGCGGGAGAATACGAGCAGTACTTC.

The chain has TRBV4-3 and TRBJ2-7; a weak D match, TRBD2 (5 bases). CDR1 and CDR2 from the germline V gene are LGHNA and YSLEER. The V and J ends lost 4 bases and 6 bases respectively, with 13 bases between them. CDR3 length: 13 amino acids. CDR3: CASSPSEGGEQYF. CDR3 nucleotides: TGCGCCAGCAGCCCAAGCGAGGGTGGCGAGCAGTACTTC.

The chain recombines TRBV9 with TRBJ2-3, with TRBD2 matching over 11 bases. The CDR3 consists of 14 residues. The germline gives CDR1 SGDLS, CDR2 YYNGEE. The V segment lost 3 bases and the J segment 6 bases; nucleotides outside the gene matches: 3. CDR3 sequence reads: CASSELAGEDTQYF. The CDR3 DNA reads TGTGCCAGCAGCGAACTAGCGGGAGAGGATACGCAGTATTTT.